Sequencing of this T cell receptor (beta chain) was carried out in a study of OX40 agonist ivuxolimab in advanced cancers. Study information: Given to patients was ivuxolimab, an agonistic anti-OX40 (CD134) antibody. Melanoma, hepatocellular carcinoma, head and neck or renal cell cancer occurred in dose-escalation patients. Study conclusions and caveats: Low normalized T-cell clonal expansion was additionally recorded for some nonresponders. The antigens recognized by the expanded peripheral T cells, that is their antigen specificity, were not determined.

Using immunoSEQ multiplex PCR, the repertoire was profiled, and TCRdb retains in-frame clones only, with some absent. Of some 74,000 clones in the sample, more than 75% were seen once. As concerns this clone: Its antigen remains unidentified.

There are 11 residues in the CDR3. V dropped 0 bases and J dropped 10 bases, with 9 bases sitting between them. Germline V CDR1 and CDR2: DFQATT, SNEGSKA (reference sequence). The V gene is TRBV20-1, the J gene TRBJ1-2; D is unresolved. The sample in question was CD4+ or CD8+ T cells sorted from blood, obtained in a trial of the OX40 agonist ivuxolimab. The TCR was taken from an adult with an advanced solid tumor such as melanoma, head and neck, liver or kidney cancer. CDR3 nucleotides: TGCAGTGCTAGAGATAACCTTGACTACACCTTC. It encodes CSARDNLDYTF.